The 30 T cell receptor beta chains listed next were all sequenced from one sample in a study of post-analysis software for immune sequencing data. TCR beta cDNA libraries included unique molecular identifiers. In TCRdb, the PCR reads were re-called with MiXCR into one record per CDR3 protein. Here the sample spans 820,000 or so distinct CDR3 sequences, roughly 50% being singletons. Whole-study findings and limits: Patients carried 4 or 5 TRBV segments more frequently than controls did, and TRBV5-6, TRBV5-1 and TRBV20-1 were among them.

Antigen specificity for these receptors is unknown. The sequencing sample was made of blood. The receptors stem from a girl aged 10 to 17 with multiple sclerosis.

CDR3 amino acids: CASSPSGQGIETQYF. The CDR3 nucleotides read TGTGCCAGCAGCCCATCGGGACAGGGGATAGAGACCCAGTACTTC. V usage is TRBV5-4 and J usage is TRBJ2-5; 10 positions match TRBD1. V shed 4 bases, J shed 4 bases, and the junction held 7 bases outside the gene matches. The germline V gene has CDR1 SGHNT and CDR2 YYREEE (reference sequence). The CDR3 covers 15 residues.

The chain employs TRBV6-1 and TRBJ2-7, with D perhaps TRBD2 (5 bases). Germline CDR1 and CDR2: MNHNS and SASEGT. This CDR3 is built from 13 residues. The germline V and J ends were trimmed by 0 bases and 6 bases, with 9 bases remaining between them. CDR3 region: CASSEAASREQYF. For the CDR3, the DNA is TGTGCCAGCAGTGAAGCGGCTAGCCGCGAGCAGTACTTC.

The chain employs TRBV6-5 and TRBJ2-1, with 11 bases that match TRBD1. The CDR3 extends over 15 amino acids. Germline lookup yields CDR1 MNHEY and CDR2 SVGAGI. The trim removed 7 bases at V and 7 bases at J, leaving 9 bases unmatched. The CDR3 DNA reads as TGTGCCAGCAAAACCGGGACAGGGGGATTGAATGAGCAGTTCTTC. Its translation is CASKTGTGGLNEQFF.

The rearrangement uses TRBV11-2 and TRBJ2-1, with 11 bases aligning to TRBD2. This CDR3 has 18 residues. Germline CDR1 reads SGHAT; CDR2 reads FQNNGV. V gave up 5 bases and J gave up 0 bases; unmatched junction bases: 9. CDR3 nucleotides: TGTGCCAGCAGCCCCGGGACTAGCGGATATAGCTCCTACAATGAGCAGTTCTTC. This codes for CASSPGTSGYSSYNEQFF.

This clonotype was recorded many times. The rearrangement joins TRBV20-1 to TRBJ2-7; 14 bases are shared with TRBD2. With 3 bases clipped from V and 1 base from J, the junction kept 2 bases outside the gene matches. The CDR3 totals 15 residues. CDR1 and CDR2 from the germline V gene are DFQATT and SNEGSKA (reference sequence). The CDR3 reads CSASGLAGGSYEQYF. The CDR3 DNA is TGCAGTGCTAGCGGACTAGCGGGAGGTTCCTACGAGCAGTACTTC.

The chain uses TRBV5-1 and TRBJ2-7, with 7 bases lining up with TRBD1. The last part of the DNA fits TRBJ2-5 better; the J call may be wrong. Germline CDR1 SGHRS, CDR2 YFSETQ. The CDR3 loop spans 14 amino acids. CDR3 DNA: TGCGCCAGCAGTCCCGGACAGGTCGCTGAGACCCAGTACTTC. Protein: CASSPGQVAETQYF.

This clonotype has just a few counts. The gene calls are TRBV10-3 and TRBJ1-2; a possible D gene is TRBD1 (5 bases). With 6 bases removed from V and 4 bases from J, the gap between germline ends came to 9 bases. Germline assignment: CDR1 ENHRY and CDR2 SYGVKD. The length of the CDR3 is 12 residues. The CDR3 loop is CAIRRGSYGYTF. CDR3 nucleotides: TGTGCCATCAGGAGGGGTTCCTATGGCTACACCTTC.

The chain joins TRBV7-6 to TRBJ2-3; no clear D gene. Germline CDR1 reads SGHVS; CDR2 reads FNYEAQ. The CDR3 is 16 residues long. With 1 base removed from V and 0 bases from J, the gap between germline ends came to 11 bases. The CDR3 here is CASSLGSRLSTDTQYF. Written as DNA, the CDR3 is TGTGCCAGCAGCTTAGGGTCGCGGCTTAGCACAGATACGCAGTATTTT.

This chain uses TRBV7-6 with TRBJ2-5, with 8 bases lining up with TRBD2. Trimming at V came to 5 bases and at J to 5 bases, leaving 10 bases not matched to a gene. CDR1 is SGHVS and CDR2 is FNYEAQ in the germline V gene. The CDR3 spans 15 residues. CDR3 DNA: TGTGCCAGCAGCCAAAGCTGGACTAGCTGGGAGACCCAGTACTTC. Translated: CASSQSWTSWETQYF.

V usage is TRBV7-6 and J usage is TRBJ2-1; D unclear. Trimming shortened V by 6 bases and J by 3 bases, and 9 bases separated the two germline ends. The CDR3 runs to 13 residues. The V gene's germline CDR1 is SGHVS and CDR2 FNYEAQ. The CDR3 protein is CASSFYFYNEQFF. DNA of the CDR3: TGTGCCAGCAGTTTTTACTTCTACAATGAGCAGTTCTTC.

This clonotype has a handful of counts. The V gene is TRBV15, the J gene TRBJ2-1, with 12 nucleotides matching TRBD2. Germline V lookup: CDR1 LNHNV, CDR2 YYDKDF (reference sequence). The CDR3 has 17 amino acids. With 1 base clipped from V and 5 bases from J, the junction kept 6 bases outside the gene matches. The CDR3 nucleotides are TGTGCCACCAGCAGAGTCACGGGGACTAGCGGGCACAATGAGCAGTTCTTC. It encodes CATSRVTGTSGHNEQFF.

The chain couples TRBV2 to TRBJ2-1; no firm D call. The CDR3 extends over 12 amino acids. Trimming removed 0 bases from V and 15 bases from J, with 12 bases in between. CDR1 SNHLY and CDR2 FYNNEI come from the germline V gene. The CDR3 DNA sequence: TGTGCCAGCAGTGAAGCGCCCGGATCGTGGTTCTTC. As protein: CASSEAPGSWFF.

The rearrangement links TRBV12-3 or TRBV12-4 to TRBJ2-3, with D tentatively TRBD2 (5 bases). The CDR3 sequence is 15 residues long. Trimming cost V 6 bases and J 4 bases, with 17 bases left between them. Here the CDR3 DNA reads TGTGCCAGCAGAAGACTCGGGGTTAGAGCAGATACGCAGTATTTT. The encoded protein is CASRRLGVRADTQYF.

The chain uses TRBV5-1 and TRBJ1-1, with 9 bases aligning to TRBD1. The CDR3 has 14 residues. The V and J ends lost 2 bases and 4 bases, in that order; junction bases with no gene match: 3. Germline-derived CDR1 and CDR2 are SGHRS and YFSETQ. This CDR3 reads CASSFTGGGTEAFF. As DNA, the CDR3 is TGCGCCAGCAGCTTTACAGGGGGCGGCACTGAAGCTTTCTTT.

This rearrangement joins TRBV29-1 to TRBJ2-1, with 12 bases identical to TRBD2. The CDR3 has 14 residues. Trimming removed 6 bases from V and 5 bases from J; junction bases left unmatched: 5. Germline CDR1 reads SQVTM; CDR2 reads ANQGSEA. The CDR3 reads CSVPTSGGNNEQFF. Written as DNA, the CDR3 is TGCAGCGTCCCGACTAGCGGGGGAAACAATGAGCAGTTCTTC.

The chain employs TRBV12-3 or TRBV12-4 and TRBJ1-2; D is uncertain. CDR3 length: 13 residues. The V and J ends lost 6 bases and 3 bases respectively, with 11 bases between them. The CDR3 loop is CASSRGPDYGYTF. CDR3 sequence (DNA): TGTGCCAGCAGCCGCGGACCCGACTATGGCTACACCTTC.

There are a few counts of this clonotype. The chain uses TRBV5-1 and TRBJ2-3, with TRBD2 matching 9 bases. Trimming took 4 bases from V and 11 from J; bases not matched to a gene: 17. The CDR3 spans 16 residues. The germline CDR1 and CDR2 sequences are SGHRS and YFSETQ. The CDR3 DNA sequence: TGCGCCAGCAGCGGCGGTAGCGGGAGCTCCTACAATGAGCAGTATTTT. Its translation is CASSGGSGSSYNEQYF. Looking up the rest from reference TRBV5-1 and TRBJ2-3 gives the full variable domain: KAGVTQTPRYLIKTRGQQVTLSCSPISGHRSVSWYQQTPGQGLQFLFEYFSETQRNKGNFPGRFSGRQFSNSRSEMNVSTLELGDSALYLCASSGGSGSSYNEQYFGPGTRLTVL.

This clonotype has a handful of counts. The chain links TRBV5-1 to TRBJ2-1, with 11 bases fitting TRBD2. CDR3 size: 17 residues. J gave up 7 bases and V 0 bases, and 9 bases lay outside the gene matches. Germline V lookup: CDR1 SGHRS, CDR2 YFSETQ. CDR3 in amino acids: CASSLGGLAGGPNEQFF. The CDR3, as DNA: TGCGCCAGCAGCTTGGGAGGCTTAGCGGGGGGGCCGAATGAGCAGTTCTTC.

The chain links TRBV7-3 to TRBJ2-1; 12 positions match TRBD2. The CDR3 has 17 residues. V trimming: 5 bases; J trimming: 7 bases; junction bases outside the gene matches: 12. Per germline, CDR1 SGHTA and CDR2 FQGTGA. The DNA for the CDR3 is TGTGCCAGCAGCCCGTATTCTAGCGGGGGGGCTTTTAATGAGCAGTTCTTC. Translation gives CASSPYSSGGAFNEQFF.

V gene TRBV27 combines with J gene TRBJ1-6, with a possible D match to TRBD1 (6 bases). The CDR3 is made up of 14 amino acids. Germline CDR1 and CDR2: MNHEY and SMNVEV (reference sequence). Trimming stripped 5 bases from V and 6 bases from J, with 11 bases between. The CDR3 loop is CASSADRPNSPLHF. The DNA for the CDR3 is TGTGCCAGCAGTGCTGACAGGCCTAATTCACCCCTCCACTTT.

CDR3 bases: TGCAGTGCAAACAGGGGGCAAGCTAACTATGGCTACACCTTC. The encoded protein is CSANRGQANYGYTF. The rearrangement uses TRBV20-1 and TRBJ1-2, with 9 bases identical to TRBD1. The germline CDR1 and CDR2 sequences are DFQATT and SNEGSKA (reference sequence). V shed 6 bases and J 0 bases; nucleotides not matched to a gene: 5. The CDR3 totals 14 residues.

This chain connects TRBV20-1 to TRBJ2-3; weak D call: TRBD2 (6 bases). The CDR3 contains 14 residues. Looked up from germline, CDR1 is DFQATT and CDR2 is SNEGSKA (reference sequence). V was trimmed by 4 bases and J by 6 bases, leaving 17 bases between them. The CDR3 sequence: CSATYPGGSDTQYF. For the CDR3, the DNA is TGCAGTGCTACCTACCCTGGAGGGTCGGATACGCAGTATTTT.

The V call is TRBV7-8, the J call TRBJ2-7, with D possibly matching TRBD1 (5 bases). The germline gives CDR1 SGHVS, CDR2 FQNEAQ. The CDR3 runs 14 residues. Between the trimmed V and J ends, which lost 1 base and 1 base, there was a span of 8 bases. The CDR3 protein is CASSLGRQSYEQYF. The CDR3 region has the DNA TGTGCCAGCAGCTTAGGCAGACAGTCCTACGAGCAGTACTTC.

The chain joins TRBV29-1 to TRBJ2-1; 8 nucleotides match TRBD2. CDR3 length: 13 residues. Germline V gives CDR1 SQVTM, CDR2 ANQGSEA. J lost 5 bases, V lost 3 bases, and 3 bases had no gene match. DNA for the CDR3: TGCAGCGTTGATACTAGCGGAGACAATGAGCAGTTCTTC. Its protein product is CSVDTSGDNEQFF.

The table lists this clonotype with a few counts. This sequence joins TRBV24-1 and TRBJ1-2, with 8 positions matching TRBD1. V lost 4 bases, J lost 4 bases, and 7 bases stayed unmatched. Germline values: CDR1 KGHDR, CDR2 SFDVKD. The CDR3 spans 15 residues. Here the CDR3 DNA reads TGTGCCACCAGTGAGACAACCGGGACAGGCTATGGCTACACCTTC. Encoded protein: CATSETTGTGYGYTF.

This clonotype came up many times. CDR3: CASSLDRGLGYTF. CDR3 coding DNA: TGTGCCAGCAGCTTAGACAGGGGGCTTGGCTACACCTTC. V gene TRBV7-9 combines with J gene TRBJ1-2, with TRBD1 matching 9 bases. V dropped 1 base and J dropped 7; count of bases not matched to a gene: 1. CDR3 length: 13 amino acids. The germline CDR1 and CDR2 sequences are SEHNR and FQNEAQ (reference sequence).

The gene calls are TRBV6-6 and TRBJ1-5; D remains unclear. V lost 2 bases and J 0 bases, leaving 8 bases between the germline ends. Germline CDR1 MNHNY, CDR2 SVGAGI (reference sequence). This CDR3 contains 15 residues. CDR3 amino acids: CASSYIGDSNQPQHF. The CDR3 region has the DNA TGTGCCAGCAGTTACATTGGGGATAGCAATCAGCCCCAGCATTTT.

J is TRBJ1-2 and V is TRBV6-1; D is undetermined. This CDR3 has 13 residues. Germline CDR1 is MNHNS and CDR2 is SASEGT. Between the trimmed V and J ends, which lost 1 base and 4 bases, there was a span of 7 bases. DNA for the CDR3: TGTGCCAGCAGTGAAGTTTCAGTCTATGGCTACACCTTC. It translates to CASSEVSVYGYTF.

The chain uses TRBV10-2 and TRBJ1-1; 7 bases agree with TRBD1. CDR3 size: 14 residues. V was pared by 8 bases and J by 6 bases, with 12 bases of the junction left unmatched. Germline assignment: CDR1 WSHSY and CDR2 SAAADI. The DNA for the CDR3 is TGCGCCAGCGACCGGACAGGAGGATTAGCTGAAGCTTTCTTT. Amino acids: CASDRTGGLAEAFF.

The V call is TRBV21-1, the J call TRBJ2-7. TRBV21-1 is a recognized pseudogene. The CDR3 runs to 14 residues. CDR3 in amino acids: CASSKYATYYEQYF. CDR3 DNA sequence: TGTGCCAGCAGCAAATACGCCACCTACTACGAGCAGTACTTC.